This T cell receptor beta chain appears in the sequencing data of a study of blood T cell repertoires in COVID-19 (dated by TCRdb to about 2020). Broadly, across the study: Samples from collaborators originated in the United States, Italy and Spain and spanned both the acute and convalescent phases of COVID-19. The prospective study material was composed of cDNA or gDNA derived from T cells, B-cell-depleted T cells, or PBMCs. Where available, HLA class I and class II types were obtained from metadata supplied by the sample provider rather than from assay-based typing. Nearly every sample came with metadata listing a de-identified subject ID, COVID-19 status, age in years and sex. Samples were obtained from the ongoing ImmuneRACE study (first 160 participants) and from 950 to 1,500 subjects provided by 6 global collaborators. Deeply sampled blood TCRbeta repertoires from subjects exposed to, actively infected with, or recovered from COVID-19 were included in the dataset. The repertoires were made available in a free public database intended to serve as a resource for research on the immune response to SARS-CoV-2. Beyond this particular receptor, the publication reports: Clinical and demographic metadata were provided uncurated, with the amount varying by source and participant.

The immunoSEQ Assay, a bias-controlled multiplex PCR, was used to amplify TCRbeta CDR3 regions from genomic DNA. In the source study's methods: The number of nucleated cells in each sample was estimated by amplification of reference gene primers within the assay. To quantify the absolute abundance of each unique TCRbeta CDR3 rearrangement, sequence reads were collapsed and filtered. Productive Simpson clonality was computed per sample as the square root of Simpson's diversity index over productive rearrangements. Sourced from immuneACCESS, this table was stored by TCRdb with only in-frame sequences that have V and J called. A share of the clones is absent; for the studies checked, an unresolved V gene accounts for under half, and the remainder has no known explanation. That table gives V, J and clone size, and the DNA gave D and trimming. This sample lists a few hundred thousand clones; roughly 90% were detected once. The ten largest account for approximately 1.2% of the sample.

Concerning this clone: No cognate antigen has been identified for it. No base qualities exist here, and no much larger clone lies one base off it.

Measured from the cysteine to the phenylalanine, the CDR3 is 11 residues long. The CDR3 DNA has 33 bases and is translated from base 1. The V end loses 3 bases and the J end loses 10 bases, and a stretch of 7 bases separates them. The germline V gene supplies CDR1 MNHNS and CDR2 SASEGT. Each collaborating institution followed its own protocols to collect whole blood in K2EDTA tubes. Collaborator samples were shipped for TCRbeta analysis as frozen whole blood, isolated PBMCs, or DNA extracted from either sample type. The sample comprised peripheral blood. Rearrangement joined TRBV6-1 to TRBJ1-5; TRBD1 is perhaps the D gene, given 5 matching bases. This clonotype originated in a middle-aged man with acute or convalescent COVID-19. DNA sequence: TGTGCCAGCAGTGATCAGGGTCCCCAGCATTTT. This translates into CASSDQGPQHF.